These 24 T cell receptor beta chains came from one sample sequenced in a study of CD8 T cell repertoires and HIV-1 epitope variants. Measured with immunoSEQ multiplex PCR; TCRdb has only the in-frame clones, and not every one. The repertoire holds some 100,000 clones, with roughly four fifths as singletons. Material for sequencing was uncultured baseline CD8+ T cells from peripheral blood mononuclear cells (PBMCs). The receptors come from a male donor with HIV.

The chain has TRBV7-2 and TRBJ2-7; D call uncertain. The CDR3 loop spans 14 amino acids. The V end lost 5 bases, the J end lost 0 bases, and 11 bases lay between the germline ends. Germline lookup yields CDR1 SGHTA and CDR2 FQGNSA. The CDR3 region has the DNA TGTGCCAGCAGCACGAAAGTAGGCTCCTACGAGCAGTACTTC. Residues: CASSTKVGSYEQYF.

CDR3 sequence reads: CASSQSYTDTQYF. Here the CDR3 DNA reads TGTGCCAGCAGCCAATCCTACACAGATACGCAGTATTTT. The chain recombines TRBV7-9 with TRBJ2-3; D is undetermined. The germline V gene has CDR1 SEHNR and CDR2 FQNEAQ (reference sequence). This CDR3 has 13 amino acids. Deletions cut 5 bases from V and 2 bases from J, with 8 bases between.

The chain links TRBV7-3 to TRBJ2-3; 10 bases agree with TRBD2. The CDR3 is 14 amino acids. The trim removed 5 bases at V and 3 bases at J, leaving 2 bases unmatched. Germline CDR1 is SGHTA and CDR2 is FQGTGA. CDR3 sequence reads: CASSMTSGTDTQYF. CDR3 nucleotide sequence: TGTGCCAGCAGCATGACTAGCGGGACAGATACGCAGTATTTT.

The V and J genes are TRBV6-5 and TRBJ2-7; D is perhaps TRBD2 (6 bases). This CDR3 contains 14 residues. Germline CDR1 is MNHEY and CDR2 is SVGAGI. V shed 0 bases and J shed 6 bases, with 12 bases lying between them. CDR3 in DNA: TGTGCCAGCAGTTACTCCCAGGGAGGTTCCGAGCAGTACTTC. Its translation: CASSYSQGGSEQYF.

The rearrangement links TRBV6-1 to TRBJ1-1; D unresolved. Germline loops: CDR1 MNHNS, CDR2 SASEGT. The V and J ends lost 6 bases and 3 bases respectively, with 11 bases between them. The CDR3 is 13 amino acids. The CDR3 nucleotides read TGTGCCAGCAGCGCACGGCGGGACACTGAAGCTTTCTTT. It is translated as CASSARRDTEAFF.

This clone was observed once. The V gene is TRBV5-4, the J gene TRBJ2-2; 9 positions agree with TRBD1. The V gene end was trimmed by 0 bases and the J gene end by 6 bases; junction bases not matched to a gene: 9. CDR1 is SGHNT and CDR2 is YYREEE in the germline V gene (reference sequence). The CDR3 runs to 17 residues. The CDR3 DNA follows: TGTGCCAGCAGCTTGGCCCCGACAGGGGGGAAAGCCGGGGAGCTGTTTTTT. This encodes CASSLAPTGGKAGELFF.

This clone was detected a few times. The chain combines TRBV28 with TRBJ2-1; maybe TRBD2 (5 bases). Germline loops: CDR1 MDHEN, CDR2 SYDVKM. The CDR3 spans 14 residues. The ends were cut back, 6 bases at V and 5 bases at J, with 14 bases in the middle. The CDR3 nucleotides read TGTGCCAGCAGGCCGACCCTAGCAAACAATGAGCAGTTCTTC. Its protein product is CASRPTLANNEQFF.

The rearrangement links TRBV2 to TRBJ1-2; 8 bases fit TRBD1. Germline CDR1 SNHLY, CDR2 FYNNEI. The V gene end was trimmed by 5 bases and the J gene end by 5 bases; junction bases not matched to a gene: 13. This CDR3 has 16 amino acids. Here the CDR3 DNA reads TGTGCCAGCAGTTCGGACAGGGATTCATTTGTATATGGCTACACCTTC. It is translated as CASSSDRDSFVYGYTF.

J is TRBJ1-5 and V is TRBV28, with TRBD1 as a possible D gene (5 bases). V was cut by 3 bases and J by 7 bases, with 19 bases left in between. Germline values: CDR1 MDHEN, CDR2 SYDVKM. The CDR3 length is 16 residues. For the CDR3, the DNA is TGTGCCAGCAGTTTCCCCCGGACACCTGAGGGGCAGCCCCAGCATTTT. As protein: CASSFPRTPEGQPQHF. Based on the CDR3 plus reference TRBV28 and TRBJ1-5, the full variable domain is DVKVTQSSRYLVKRTGEKVFLECVQDMDHENMFWYRQDPGLGLRLIYFSYDVKMKEKGDIPEGYSVSREKKERFSLILESASTNQTSMYLCASSFPRTPEGQPQHFGDGTRLSIL.

The rearrangement links TRBV7-9 to TRBJ2-1; 13 bases fit TRBD2. The germline V gene has CDR1 SEHNR and CDR2 FQNEAQ (reference sequence). The CDR3 spans 16 residues. With V trimmed by 5 bases and J by 7 bases, 8 bases remained unmatched. CDR3 coding DNA: TGTGCCAGCAGCCCCACTAGCGGGGGGGCACGAAATGAGCAGTTCTTC. It encodes CASSPTSGGARNEQFF. The whole variable domain, remainder taken from reference TRBV7-9 and TRBJ2-1, is DTGVSQNPRHKITKRGQNVTFRCDPISEHNRLYWYRQTLGQGPEFLTYFQNEAQLEKSRLLSDRFSAERPKGSFSTLEIQRTEQGDSAMYLCASSPTSGGARNEQFFGPGTRLTVL.

V and J are TRBV2 and TRBJ2-3, with TRBD2 matching over 13 bases. With V trimmed by 4 bases and J by 3 bases, 4 bases remained unmatched. This CDR3 has 16 residues. Germline-derived CDR1 and CDR2 are SNHLY and FYNNEI. The CDR3 here is CASSGRTSGGTDTQYF. DNA for the CDR3: TGTGCCAGCAGTGGCCGGACTAGCGGGGGAACAGATACGCAGTATTTT.

The chain carries TRBV6-5 and TRBJ1-2; a weak D match, TRBD1 (5 bases). CDR3 length: 13 residues. V was trimmed by 6 bases and J by 6 bases, leaving 14 bases between them. Germline lookup yields CDR1 MNHEY and CDR2 SVGAGI. The CDR3 DNA sequence: TGTGCCAGCAGCCTCAACAGGTGGGATGGCTACACCTTC. Translating gives CASSLNRWDGYTF.

With respect to this clone: A junction end diverges from the germline sequence, so it may reflect a read error. This chain links TRBV5-4 with TRBJ2-2; 8 bases agree with TRBD2. There are 16 residues in the CDR3. Germline assignment: CDR1 SGHNT and CDR2 YYREEE (reference sequence). The CDR3 protein is CASNPVGGGNIGELFF. DNA of the CDR3: TGTGCCAGCAACCCGGTCGGGGGGGGAAACATCGGGGAGCTGTTTTTT. Looking up the rest from reference TRBV5-4 and TRBJ2-2 gives the full variable domain: ETGVTQSPTHLIKTRGQQVTLRCSSQSGHNTVSWYQQALGQGPQFIFQYYREEENGRGNFPPRFSGLQFPNYSSELNVNALELDDSALYLCASNPVGGGNIGELFFGEGSRLTVL.

This clone came up a few times. The chain links TRBV28 to TRBJ1-5; 7 bases fit TRBD1. J gave up 0 bases and V 7 bases, and 6 bases lay outside the gene matches. This CDR3 is 15 amino acids long. Per germline, CDR1 MDHEN and CDR2 SYDVKM. Written as DNA, the CDR3 is TGTGCCAGCATCCGACAGGGCCATAGCAATCAGCCCCAGCATTTT. This codes for CASIRQGHSNQPQHF.

The V and J genes are TRBV7-2 and TRBJ1-2; D perhaps matches TRBD1 (6 bases). CDR1 SGHTA and CDR2 FQGNSA come from the germline V gene. V was cut by 3 bases and J by 4 bases, with 9 bases left in between. This CDR3 region has 13 residues. The CDR3 is CASSFRGGYGYTF. As DNA, the CDR3 is TGTGCCAGCAGCTTCAGGGGAGGCTATGGCTACACCTTC.

V is TRBV28 and J is TRBJ2-7; 10 nucleotides align to TRBD2. The CDR3 runs 15 residues. After removal of 6 bases from V and 6 bases from J, the junction contained 11 bases not matched to a gene. Germline V gives CDR1 MDHEN, CDR2 SYDVKM. Here the CDR3 reads CASRLASGSLREQYF. In DNA, the CDR3 is TGTGCCAGCAGGCTAGCTAGCGGGAGTCTGCGCGAGCAGTACTTC.

The V gene is TRBV7-3, the J gene TRBJ2-7, with 7 bases lining up with TRBD2. Trimming cost V 3 bases and J 3 bases; bases outside gene matches: 2. This CDR3 is built from 13 residues. Germline V gene lookup returns CDR1 SGHTA and CDR2 FQGTGA. CDR3 in DNA: TGTGCCAGCAGCTTGGGAGGGGACTACGAGCAGTACTTC. It codes for CASSLGGDYEQYF.

This clone is medium-sized (0.01 to 0.1%). This chain connects TRBV28 to TRBJ2-5, with 7 bases matching TRBD2. V shed 8 bases and J 2 bases; nucleotides not matched to a gene: 14. The CDR3 extends over 16 amino acids. Germline values: CDR1 MDHEN, CDR2 SYDVKM. As DNA, the CDR3 is TGTGCCAGCGTTAGTCCTAGCGGCCACGTTCAAGAGACCCAGTACTTC. This sequence encodes CASVSPSGHVQETQYF. The whole variable domain, remainder taken from reference TRBV28 and TRBJ2-5, is DVKVTQSSRYLVKRTGEKVFLECVQDMDHENMFWYRQDPGLGLRLIYFSYDVKMKEKGDIPEGYSVSREKKERFSLILESASTNQTSMYLCASVSPSGHVQETQYFGPGTRLLVL.

The rearrangement joins TRBV5-1 to TRBJ1-1, with 8 bases matching TRBD1. Germline trimming cut 3 bases from V and 0 bases from J; bases unmatched to any gene: 1. CDR3 length: 14 amino acids. The germline CDR1 and CDR2 sequences are SGHRS and YFSETQ. Here the CDR3 reads CASSWDRLNTEAFF. The CDR3 DNA is TGCGCCAGCAGCTGGGACAGGCTGAACACTGAAGCTTTCTTT.

The rearrangement joins TRBV5-1 to TRBJ2-1; 7 nucleotides align to TRBD1. With V trimmed by 0 bases and J by 10 bases, 1 base remained unmatched. The CDR3 spans 12 residues. The germline V gene has CDR1 SGHRS and CDR2 YFSETQ. The CDR3 reads CASSLGDREQFF. The DNA for the CDR3 is TGCGCCAGCAGCTTGGGGGACAGAGAGCAGTTCTTC.

The chain is built from TRBV7-7 and TRBJ2-2; 10 positions agree with TRBD1. In germline, CDR1 is SSHAT, CDR2 FNYEAQ (reference sequence). The CDR3 covers 16 residues. V trimming: 4 bases; J trimming: 2 bases; junction bases outside the gene matches: 4. CDR3 protein: CASSSGTGVNTGELFF. The CDR3 DNA reads as TGTGCCAGCAGCTCCGGGACAGGGGTAAACACCGGGGAGCTGTTTTTT.

This clone was counted a few times. V gene TRBV28 combines with J gene TRBJ1-1, with D maybe TRBD1 (5 bases). The CDR3 contains 12 residues. The germline V and J ends were trimmed by 6 bases and 10 bases, with 15 bases remaining between them. The germline gives CDR1 MDHEN, CDR2 SYDVKM. The CDR3 DNA follows: TGTGCCAGCAGCGTACCCCGGGGGGGAGCTTTCTTT. This encodes CASSVPRGGAFF. Combining the CDR3 with reference TRBV28 and TRBJ1-1 gives the whole variable domain DVKVTQSSRYLVKRTGEKVFLECVQDMDHENMFWYRQDPGLGLRLIYFSYDVKMKEKGDIPEGYSVSREKKERFSLILESASTNQTSMYLCASSVPRGGAFFGQGTRLTVV.

This clone was picked up one time. J is TRBJ2-1 and V is TRBV19; D is perhaps TRBD2 (6 bases). This CDR3 has 13 amino acids. Germline V gives CDR1 LNHDA, CDR2 SQIVND (reference sequence). V was shortened by 3 bases and J by 6 bases, with 9 bases between the two germline ends. CDR3 region: CASSIQGGNEQFF. CDR3 coding DNA: TGTGCCAGTAGTATTCAGGGAGGCAATGAGCAGTTCTTC.

The genes are TRBV29-1 and TRBJ1-1; D possibly corresponds to TRBD1 (5 bases). This CDR3 is 14 amino acids long. Germline V lookup: CDR1 SQVTM, CDR2 ANQGSEA. Trimming removed 1 base at V and 6 bases at J, with 15 bases between. Here the CDR3 reads CSVEASQGVAEAFF. The CDR3 DNA reads as TGCAGCGTTGAAGCATCTCAGGGAGTCGCTGAAGCTTTCTTT. Together with reference TRBV29-1 and TRBJ1-1, the CDR3 gives the full variable domain: SAVISQKPSRDICQRGTSLTIQCQVDSQVTMMFWYRQQPGQSLTLIATANQGSEATYESGFVIDKFPISRPNLTFSTLTVSNMSPEDSSIYLCSVEASQGVAEAFFGQGTRLTVV.